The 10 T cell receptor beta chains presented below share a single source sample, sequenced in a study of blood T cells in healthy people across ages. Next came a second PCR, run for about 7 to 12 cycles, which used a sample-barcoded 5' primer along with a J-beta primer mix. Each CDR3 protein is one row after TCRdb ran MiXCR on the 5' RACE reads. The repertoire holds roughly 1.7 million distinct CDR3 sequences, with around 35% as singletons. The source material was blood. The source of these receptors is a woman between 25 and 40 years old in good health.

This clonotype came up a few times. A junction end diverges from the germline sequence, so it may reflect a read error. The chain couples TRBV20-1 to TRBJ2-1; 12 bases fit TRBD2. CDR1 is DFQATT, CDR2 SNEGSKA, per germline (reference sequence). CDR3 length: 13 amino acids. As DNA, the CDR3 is TGCAGGGCTAGCGGGGGGGTGAAAAATGAGCAGTTCTTC. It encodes CRASGGVKNEQFF.

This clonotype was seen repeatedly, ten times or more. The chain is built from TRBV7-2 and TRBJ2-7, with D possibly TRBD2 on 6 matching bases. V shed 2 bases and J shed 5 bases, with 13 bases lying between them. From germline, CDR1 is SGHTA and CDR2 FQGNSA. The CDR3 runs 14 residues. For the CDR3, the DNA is TGTGCCAGCAGCTTATTGACTAGAACACACGAGCAGTACTTC. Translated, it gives CASSLLTRTHEQYF.

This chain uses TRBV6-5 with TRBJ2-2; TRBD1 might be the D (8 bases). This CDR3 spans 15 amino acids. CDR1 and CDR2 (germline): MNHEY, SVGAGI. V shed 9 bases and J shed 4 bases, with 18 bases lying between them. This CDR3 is CASAETGGVTGELFF. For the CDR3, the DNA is TGTGCCAGTGCTGAAACAGGGGGGGTCACCGGGGAGCTGTTTTTT.

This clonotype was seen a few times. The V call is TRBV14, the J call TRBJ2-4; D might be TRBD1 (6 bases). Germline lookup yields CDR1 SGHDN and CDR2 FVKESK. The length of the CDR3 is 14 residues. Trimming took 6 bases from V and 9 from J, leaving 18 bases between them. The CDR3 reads CASSRNTGSSIQYF. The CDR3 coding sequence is TGTGCCAGCAGTCGCAATACAGGGTCCAGCATTCAGTACTTC.

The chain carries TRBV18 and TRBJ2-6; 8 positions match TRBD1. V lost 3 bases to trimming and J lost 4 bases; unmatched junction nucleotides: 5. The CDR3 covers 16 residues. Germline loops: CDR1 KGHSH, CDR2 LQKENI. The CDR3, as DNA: TGTGCCAGCTCACCTGCAGGGGGCGTGGGGGCCAACGTCCTGACTTTC. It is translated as CASSPAGGVGANVLTF.

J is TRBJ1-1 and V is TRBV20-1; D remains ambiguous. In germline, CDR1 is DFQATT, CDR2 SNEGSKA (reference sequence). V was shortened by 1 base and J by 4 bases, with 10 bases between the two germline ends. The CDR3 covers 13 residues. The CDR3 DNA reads TGCAGTGCTAGAGTTACGCGGTTCACTGAAGCTTTCTTT. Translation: CSARVTRFTEAFF.

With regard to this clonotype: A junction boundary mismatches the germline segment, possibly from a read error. CDR3 nucleotide sequence: TGCACCAGCAGCTTGATGACAGGGCCCGAGCAGTACTTC. It specifies CTSSLMTGPEQYF. V gene TRBV5-1 combines with J gene TRBJ2-5; 7 nucleotides line up with TRBD1. The DNA end favors TRBJ2-7, so the J call may be wrong. The CDR3 extends over 13 amino acids. Germline V lookup: CDR1 SGHRS, CDR2 YFSETQ.

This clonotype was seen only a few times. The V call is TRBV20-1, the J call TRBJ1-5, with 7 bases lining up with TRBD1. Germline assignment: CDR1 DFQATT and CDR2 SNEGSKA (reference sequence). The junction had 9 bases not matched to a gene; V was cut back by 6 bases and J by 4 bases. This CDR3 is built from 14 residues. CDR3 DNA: TGCAGTGCGCAACACGACAGGGAGAATCAGCCCCAGCATTTT. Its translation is CSAQHDRENQPQHF.

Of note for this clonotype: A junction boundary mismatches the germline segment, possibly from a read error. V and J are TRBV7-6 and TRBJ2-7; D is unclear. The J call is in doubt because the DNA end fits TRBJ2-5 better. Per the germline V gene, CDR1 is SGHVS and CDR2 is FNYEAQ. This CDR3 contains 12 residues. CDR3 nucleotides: TGTGCCGGCAGTTTTAGCCGGGAGACCCAGTACTTC. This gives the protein CAGSFSRETQYF.

In nucleotides, the CDR3 is TGTGCCAGCAGCGTAGGGGCAGACTCCTACGAGCAGTACGTC. Translation: CASSVGADSYEQYV. The rearrangement joins TRBV9 to TRBJ2-4; D gene uncertain. The J call may be incorrect, as the DNA end agrees better with TRBJ2-7. The CDR3 is 14 amino acids. Germline V gene data show CDR1 as SGDLS and CDR2 as YYNGEE.